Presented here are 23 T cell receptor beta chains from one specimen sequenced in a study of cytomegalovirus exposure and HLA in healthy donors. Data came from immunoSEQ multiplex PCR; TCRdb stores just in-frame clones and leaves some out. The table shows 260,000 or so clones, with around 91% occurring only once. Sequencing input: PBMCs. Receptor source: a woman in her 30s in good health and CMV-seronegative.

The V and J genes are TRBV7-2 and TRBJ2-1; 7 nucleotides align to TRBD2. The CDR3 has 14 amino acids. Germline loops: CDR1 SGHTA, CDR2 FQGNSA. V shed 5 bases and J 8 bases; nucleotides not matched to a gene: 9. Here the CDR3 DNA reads TGTGCCAGCAGCGGACTACGCACTAGCGATGAGCAGTTCTTC. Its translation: CASSGLRTSDEQFF.

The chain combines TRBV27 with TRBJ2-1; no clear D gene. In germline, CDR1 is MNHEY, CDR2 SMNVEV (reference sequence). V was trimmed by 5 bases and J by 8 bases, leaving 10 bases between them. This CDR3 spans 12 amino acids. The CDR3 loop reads CASSPLRDEQFF. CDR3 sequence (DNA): TGTGCCAGCAGTCCCCTAAGGGATGAGCAGTTCTTC.

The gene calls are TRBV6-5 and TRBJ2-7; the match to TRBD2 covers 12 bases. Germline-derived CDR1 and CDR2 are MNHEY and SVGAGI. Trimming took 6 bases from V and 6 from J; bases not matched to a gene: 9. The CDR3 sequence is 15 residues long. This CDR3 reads CASRAGLAGPREQYF. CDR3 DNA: TGTGCCAGCAGGGCAGGACTAGCGGGGCCGCGCGAGCAGTACTTC.

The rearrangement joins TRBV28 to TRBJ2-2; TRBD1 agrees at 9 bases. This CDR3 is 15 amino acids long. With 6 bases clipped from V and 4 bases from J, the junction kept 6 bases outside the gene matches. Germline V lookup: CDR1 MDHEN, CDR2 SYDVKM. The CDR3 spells CASRKGQGPTGELFF. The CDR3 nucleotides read TGTGCCAGCAGGAAGGGACAGGGTCCCACCGGGGAGCTGTTTTTT.

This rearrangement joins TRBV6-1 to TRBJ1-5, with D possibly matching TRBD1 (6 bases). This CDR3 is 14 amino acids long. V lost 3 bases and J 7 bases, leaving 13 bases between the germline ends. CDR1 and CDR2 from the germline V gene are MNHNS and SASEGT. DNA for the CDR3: TGTGCCAGCAGTGACACGGGGGGCGGGCAGCCCCAGCATTTT. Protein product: CASSDTGGGQPQHF.

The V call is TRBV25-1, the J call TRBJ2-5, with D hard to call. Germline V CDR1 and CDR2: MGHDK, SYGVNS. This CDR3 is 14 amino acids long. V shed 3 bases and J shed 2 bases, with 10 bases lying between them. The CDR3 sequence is CASSEIGKQETQYF. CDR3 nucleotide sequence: TGTGCCAGCAGTGAGATAGGGAAACAAGAGACCCAGTACTTC.

DNA for the CDR3: TGTGCCAGCAGCATCGGGACAGGCCCCGCGGGCATCTATGGCTACACCTTC. It translates to CASSIGTGPAGIYGYTF. The V call is TRBV5-6, the J call TRBJ1-2; 8 positions match TRBD1. Germline CDR1 reads SGHDT; CDR2 reads YYEEEE. The junction had 15 bases not matched to a gene; V was cut back by 4 bases and J by 4 bases. The CDR3 covers 17 residues.

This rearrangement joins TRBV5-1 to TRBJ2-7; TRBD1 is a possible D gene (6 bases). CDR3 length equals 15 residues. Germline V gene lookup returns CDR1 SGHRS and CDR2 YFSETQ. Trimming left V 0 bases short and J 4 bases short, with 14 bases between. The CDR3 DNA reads TGCGCCAGCAGCTTGGTTGGGACAAAAGGGTACGAGCAGTACTTC. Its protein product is CASSLVGTKGYEQYF.

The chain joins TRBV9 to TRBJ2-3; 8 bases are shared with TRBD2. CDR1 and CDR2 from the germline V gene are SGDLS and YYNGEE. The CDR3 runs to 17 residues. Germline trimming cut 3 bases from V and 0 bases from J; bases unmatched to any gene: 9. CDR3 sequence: CASSATRRLASTDTQYF. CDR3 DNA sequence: TGTGCCAGCAGCGCCACCCGCAGACTAGCGAGCACAGATACGCAGTATTTT.

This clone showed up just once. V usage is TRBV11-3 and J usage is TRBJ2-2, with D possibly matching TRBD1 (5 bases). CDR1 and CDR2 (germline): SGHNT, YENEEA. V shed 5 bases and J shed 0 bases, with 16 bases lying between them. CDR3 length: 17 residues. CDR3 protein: CASSPQGVFANTGELFF. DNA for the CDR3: TGTGCCAGCAGCCCACAAGGGGTTTTCGCGAACACCGGGGAGCTGTTTTTT.

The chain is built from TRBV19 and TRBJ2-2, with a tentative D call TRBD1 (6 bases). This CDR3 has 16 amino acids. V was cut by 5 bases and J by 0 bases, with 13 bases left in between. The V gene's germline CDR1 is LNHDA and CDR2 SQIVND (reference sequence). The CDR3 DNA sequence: TGTGCCAGTAGTCGCCGGGACACCTCGAACACCGGGGAGCTGTTTTTT. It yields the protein CASSRRDTSNTGELFF. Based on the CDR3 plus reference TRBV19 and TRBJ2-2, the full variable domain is DGGITQSPKYLFRKEGQNVTLSCEQNLNHDAMYWYRQDPGQGLRLIYYSQIVNDFQKGDIAEGYSVSREKKESFPLTVTSAQKNPTAFYLCASSRRDTSNTGELFFGEGSRLTVL.

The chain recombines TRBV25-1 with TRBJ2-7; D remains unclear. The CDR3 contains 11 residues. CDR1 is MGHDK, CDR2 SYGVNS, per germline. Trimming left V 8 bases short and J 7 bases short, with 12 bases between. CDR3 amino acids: CASSKLGEQYF. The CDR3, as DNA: TGTGCCAGCTCGAAGTTGGGGGAGCAGTACTTC.

Here the CDR3 reads CASSRTGDFGYGYTF. CDR3 DNA: TGTGCCAGCAGCCGAACCGGGGATTTTGGCTATGGCTACACCTTC. The chain combines TRBV6-1 with TRBJ1-2; D is unresolved. V was cut by 6 bases and J by 4 bases, with 18 bases left in between. This CDR3 has 15 amino acids. CDR1 is MNHNS, CDR2 SASEGT, per germline.

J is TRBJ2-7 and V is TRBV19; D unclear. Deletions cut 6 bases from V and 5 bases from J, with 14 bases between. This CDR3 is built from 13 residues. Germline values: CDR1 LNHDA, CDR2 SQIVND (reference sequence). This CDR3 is CASSPGVGNEQYF. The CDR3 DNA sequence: TGTGCCAGTAGCCCTGGGGTAGGCAACGAGCAGTACTTC.

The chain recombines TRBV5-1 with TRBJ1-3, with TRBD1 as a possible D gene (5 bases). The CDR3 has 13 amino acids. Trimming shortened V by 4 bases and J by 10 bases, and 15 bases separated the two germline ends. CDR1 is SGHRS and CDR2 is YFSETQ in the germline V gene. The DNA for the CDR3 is TGCGCCAGCAGCACTACCGGGGGGGAGACCATATATTTT. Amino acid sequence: CASSTTGGETIYF.

In DNA, the CDR3 is TGTGCCAGCAGCAAAGGAGTTCTCCGGGCCCGAGAATACGAGCAGTACTTC. It is translated as CASSKGVLRAREYEQYF. The rearrangement uses TRBV11-3 and TRBJ2-7; D gene unclear. Germline assignment: CDR1 SGHNT and CDR2 YENEEA. This CDR3 has 17 residues. The V end lost 5 bases, the J end lost 4 bases, and 24 bases lay between the germline ends.

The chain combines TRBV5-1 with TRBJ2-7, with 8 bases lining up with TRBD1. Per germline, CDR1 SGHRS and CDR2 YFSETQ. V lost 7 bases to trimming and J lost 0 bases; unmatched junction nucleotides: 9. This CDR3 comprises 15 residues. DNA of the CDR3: TGCGCCAGCGGCTGGGGGACAGGTCGCTCCTACGAGCAGTACTTC. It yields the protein CASGWGTGRSYEQYF.

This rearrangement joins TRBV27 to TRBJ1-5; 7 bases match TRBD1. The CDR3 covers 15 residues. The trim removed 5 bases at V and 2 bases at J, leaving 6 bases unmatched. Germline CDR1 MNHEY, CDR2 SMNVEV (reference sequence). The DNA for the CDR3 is TGTGCCAGCAGTCCGAAAGACAGGGGCAATCAGCCCCAGCATTTT. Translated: CASSPKDRGNQPQHF.

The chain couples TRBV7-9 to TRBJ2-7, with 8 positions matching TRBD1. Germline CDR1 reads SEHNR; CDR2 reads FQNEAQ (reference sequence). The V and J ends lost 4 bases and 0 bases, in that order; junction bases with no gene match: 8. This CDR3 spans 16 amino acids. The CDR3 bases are TGTGCCAGCAGCTCCCAGGGGGCCCCAGCCTCCTACGAGCAGTACTTC. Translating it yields CASSSQGAPASYEQYF.

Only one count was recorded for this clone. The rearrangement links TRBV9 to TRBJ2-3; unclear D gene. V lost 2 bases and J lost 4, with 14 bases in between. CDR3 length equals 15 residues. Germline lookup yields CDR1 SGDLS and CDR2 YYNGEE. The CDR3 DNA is TGTGCCAGCAGCGTGACCGGAAAGCATTCAGATACGCAGTATTTT. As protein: CASSVTGKHSDTQYF.

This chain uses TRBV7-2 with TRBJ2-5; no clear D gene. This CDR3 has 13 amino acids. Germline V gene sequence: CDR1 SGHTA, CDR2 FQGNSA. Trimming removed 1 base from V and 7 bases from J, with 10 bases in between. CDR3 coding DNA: TGTGCCAGCAGCTTAGAGGCGATAGGGACCCAGTACTTC. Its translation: CASSLEAIGTQYF.

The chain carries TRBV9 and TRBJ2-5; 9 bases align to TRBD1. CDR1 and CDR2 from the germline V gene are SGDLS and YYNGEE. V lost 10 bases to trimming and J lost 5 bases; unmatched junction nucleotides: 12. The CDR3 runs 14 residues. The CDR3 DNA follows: TGTGCCTCCCCGCCAGGGACAGGGCGTGAGACCCAGTACTTC. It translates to CASPPGTGRETQYF.

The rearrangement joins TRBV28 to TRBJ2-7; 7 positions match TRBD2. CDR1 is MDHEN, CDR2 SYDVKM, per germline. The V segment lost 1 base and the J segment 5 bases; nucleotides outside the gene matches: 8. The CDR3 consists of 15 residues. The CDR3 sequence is CASSLLGEGGDEQYF. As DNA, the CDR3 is TGTGCCAGCAGTTTATTAGGGGAGGGCGGGGACGAGCAGTACTTC.